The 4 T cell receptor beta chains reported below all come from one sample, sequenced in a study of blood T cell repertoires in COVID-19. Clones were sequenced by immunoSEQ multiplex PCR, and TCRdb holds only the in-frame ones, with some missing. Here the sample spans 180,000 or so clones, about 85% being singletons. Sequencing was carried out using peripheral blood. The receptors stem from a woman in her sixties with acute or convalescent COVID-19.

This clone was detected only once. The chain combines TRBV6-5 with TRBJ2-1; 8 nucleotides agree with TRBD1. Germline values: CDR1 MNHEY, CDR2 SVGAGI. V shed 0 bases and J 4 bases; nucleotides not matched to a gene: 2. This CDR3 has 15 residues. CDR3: CASSYSQGVYNEQFF. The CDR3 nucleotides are TGTGCCAGCAGTTACTCACAGGGGGTGTACAATGAGCAGTTCTTC.

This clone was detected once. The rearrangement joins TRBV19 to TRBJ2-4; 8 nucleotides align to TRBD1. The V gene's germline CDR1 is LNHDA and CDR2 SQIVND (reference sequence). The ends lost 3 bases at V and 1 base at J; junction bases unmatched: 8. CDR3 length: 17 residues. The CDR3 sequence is CASSMGTGGEAKNIQYF. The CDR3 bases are TGTGCCAGTAGTATGGGGACAGGTGGGGAGGCCAAAAACATTCAGTACTTC.

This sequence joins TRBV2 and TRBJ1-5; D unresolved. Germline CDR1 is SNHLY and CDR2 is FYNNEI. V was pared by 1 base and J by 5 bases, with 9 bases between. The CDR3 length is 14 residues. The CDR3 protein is CASSEGGSYQPQHF. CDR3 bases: TGTGCCAGCAGTGAAGGTGGGAGTTATCAGCCCCAGCATTTT.

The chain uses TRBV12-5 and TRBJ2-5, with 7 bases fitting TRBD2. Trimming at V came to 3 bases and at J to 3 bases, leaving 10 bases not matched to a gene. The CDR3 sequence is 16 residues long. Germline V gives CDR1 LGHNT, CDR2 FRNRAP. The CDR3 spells CASGFVAGDDEETQYF. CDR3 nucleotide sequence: TGTGCTAGTGGTTTCGTCGCGGGAGACGATGAAGAGACCCAGTACTTC.